These T cell receptor beta chains were read from a single sample in a study of shared clonotypes between healthy human individuals. The data were produced by immunoSEQ multiplex PCR, yet TCRdb's version contains in-frame clones alone and is incomplete. The sample includes about 2.4 million clones, approximately 93% of them seen just once. The sequenced sample was naive CD4+ T cells from PBMCs. These receptors originate from a young man in good health. Some clones in this sample may be carry-over from other donors' samples. Each CDR3 is given with its conserved first and last residue. A D gene is named only where the DNA matches it firmly. Clone size is not always given. Where it is, it says once, few, many or a class for expanded clones.

d_gene	abundance	v_gene	j_gene	CDR3aa	CDR3nt
.	.	TRBV15	TRBJ1-4	CATSRDKGWDEKLFF	TGTGCCACCAGCAGAGACAAGGGTTGGGATGAAAAACTGTTTTTT
.	.	TRBV1	TRBJ2-7	CTSRQLRGRSGRDTYEQYF	TGCACCAGCAGACAACTCAGGGGCCGCAGCGGGAGGGATACCTACGAGCAGTACTTC
.	.	TRBV9	TRBJ2-1	CASSPTGSSYNEQFF	TGTGCCAGCAGTCCGACCGGTAGCTCCTACAATGAGCAGTTCTTC
.	few	TRBV2	TRBJ1-2	CASSDAGRGYTF	TGTGCCAGCAGTGATGCGGGACGTGGCTACACCTTC
TRBD2	.	TRBV10-1	TRBJ2-7	CASSPSGVIGEQYF	TGCGCCAGCAGTCCCAGCGGGGTAATAGGCGAGCAGTACTTC
TRBD2	.	TRBV5-1	TRBJ2-2	CASSLRAGDTGELFF	TGCGCCAGCAGCTTGCGAGCGGGGGACACCGGGGAGCTGTTTTTT
.	.	TRBV5-1	TRBJ1-1	CASSPVGGLNTEAFF	TGCGCCAGCAGCCCGGTTGGGGGGTTGAACACTGAAGCTTTCTTT
.	.	TRBV29-1	TRBJ2-3	CSVRPTDTQYF	TGCAGCGTCCGCCCCACAGATACGCAGTATTTT
.	.	TRBV6-6	TRBJ1-5	CASSRSRDNRNQPQHF	TGTGCCAGCAGTCGGAGCCGGGACAATCGGAATCAGCCCCAGCATTTT
TRBD1	once	TRBV6-4	TRBJ1-2	CASSPQGQGSNYGYTF	TGTGCCAGCAGTCCCCAGGGACAGGGAAGCAACTATGGCTACACCTTC
.	.	TRBV28	TRBJ2-1	CASLSIRRSYNEQFF	TGTGCCAGCCTTTCTATTAGACGTAGCTACAATGAGCAGTTCTTC
TRBD2	once	TRBV18	TRBJ2-5	CASSPPVTSRGAQYF	TGTGCCAGCTCACCACCGGTGACTAGCCGGGGGGCCCAGTACTTC
TRBD2	.	TRBV28	TRBJ2-3	CASSAPDSGADTQYF	TGTGCCAGCAGTGCCCCCGACAGCGGGGCAGATACGCAGTATTTT
TRBD2	.	TRBV5-1	TRBJ2-7	CASSPGLASYEQYF	TGCGCCAGCAGTCCGGGACTAGCTTCCTACGAGCAGTACTTC
.	.	TRBV5-4	TRBJ2-7	CASSLDRTVSYEQYF	TGTGCCAGCAGCTTGGACAGGACAGTCTCCTACGAGCAGTACTTC
.	.	TRBV5-6	TRBJ1-6	CASRAGTLITSPLHF	TGTGCCAGCAGGGCCGGGACTTTAATAACCTCACCCCTCCACTTT
.	.	TRBV2	TRBJ2-5	CASSVWQGGETQYF	TGTGCCAGCAGTGTTTGGCAGGGTGGCGAGACCCAGTACTTC
TRBD2	.	TRBV4-2	TRBJ2-3	CASSPSTLAGASTDTQYF	TGTGCCAGCAGCCCCTCCACCCTAGCGGGGGCTAGCACAGATACGCAGTATTTT
.	.	TRBV9	TRBJ1-4	CASSPRAGSGNEKLFF	TGTGCCAGCAGCCCGCGGGCCGGGTCGGGTAATGAAAAACTGTTTTTT
.	.	TRBV10-3	TRBJ2-2	CAISESEGRVKNTGELFF	TGTGCCATCAGTGAGTCTGAGGGCAGGGTGAAGAACACCGGGGAGCTGTTTTTT
TRBD1	once	TRBV29-1	TRBJ2-5	CSVPTPTGGGETQYF	TGCAGCGTCCCCACCCCTACAGGGGGAGGCGAGACCCAGTACTTC
.	.	TRBV5-1	TRBJ1-1	CASSLGGLTLEAFF	TGCGCCAGCAGCTTGGGGGGACTCACCCTTGAAGCTTTCTTT
TRBD2	.	TRBV11-2	TRBJ2-2	CASSPTPGGSTGELFF	TGTGCCAGCAGCCCAACCCCGGGGGGGAGCACCGGGGAGCTGTTTTTT
TRBD2	.	TRBV7-3	TRBJ2-1	CASSLSSGGYNEQFF	TGTGCCAGCAGCTTAAGTAGCGGGGGCTACAATGAGCAGTTCTTC
.	once	TRBV18	TRBJ2-1	CASSPPFPQGPSEQFF	TGTGCCAGCTCACCACCCTTTCCACAGGGCCCCTCAGAGCAGTTCTTC
TRBD2	.	TRBV29-1	TRBJ2-1	CSSSGRLISEQFF	TGCAGCTCGAGCGGGAGGCTCATCAGTGAGCAGTTCTTC